These 9 T cell receptor beta chains were sequenced from one sample in a study of T cell clonotyping in hematopoietic cell transplantation. Using immunoSEQ multiplex PCR, the repertoire was profiled, and TCRdb retains in-frame clones only, with some absent. The sample includes approximately 2,000 clones, just under 95% of them seen just once. The specimen was peripheral blood mononuclear cells. The receptor set was obtained from a middle-aged man in good health. Some clones in this sample may be carry-over from other donors' samples.

This clone is classed as hyperexpanded. J is TRBJ2-7 and V is TRBV7-9; TRBD1 might be the D (5 bases). This CDR3 is 13 amino acids long. Germline V gene sequence: CDR1 SEHNR, CDR2 FQNEAQ (reference sequence). Trimming took off 5 bases at V and 3 bases at J, with 11 bases between the two ends. The CDR3 sequence: CASSEDIGYEQYF. CDR3 coding DNA: TGTGCCAGCAGCGAGGACATCGGCTACGAGCAGTACTTC.

This chain connects TRBV27 to TRBJ2-5; D may be TRBD1 (6 bases). V was trimmed by 5 bases and J by 2 bases, leaving 18 bases between them. This CDR3 spans 16 amino acids. Germline V CDR1 and CDR2: MNHEY, SMNVEV (reference sequence). CDR3 amino acids: CASSTSSWDKQETQYF. The CDR3 nucleotides are TGTGCCAGCAGTACGTCTTCTTGGGACAAGCAAGAGACCCAGTACTTC.

J is TRBJ1-1 and V is TRBV5-8; possibly TRBD1 for D (6 bases). This CDR3 region has 13 residues. Trimming removed 9 bases from V and 5 bases from J, with 17 bases in between. The germline CDR1 and CDR2 sequences are SGHTS and YDEGEE. Here the CDR3 reads CAMSLTGSTEAFF. DNA of the CDR3: TGTGCCATGTCCTTAACAGGGTCTACTGAAGCTTTCTTT.

The chain recombines TRBV11-2 with TRBJ2-3, with TRBD2 matching over 10 bases. The germline CDR1 and CDR2 sequences are SGHAT and FQNNGV. This CDR3 region has 16 residues. Unmatched junction bases numbered 5, after V lost 0 bases and J lost 5 bases. The CDR3 DNA sequence: TGTGCCAGCAGCTTAGAAGGTAGCGGGGGGCGAGATACGCAGTATTTT. This encodes CASSLEGSGGRDTQYF. The full variable domain, rest sourced from reference TRBV11-2 and TRBJ2-3, is EAGVAQSPRYKIIEKRQSVAFWCNPISGHATLYWYQQILGQGPKLLIQFQNNGVVDDSQLPKDRFSAERLKGVDSTLKIQPAKLEDSAVYLCASSLEGSGGRDTQYFGPGTRLTVL.

J is TRBJ2-3 and V is TRBV13, with D possibly matching TRBD1 (6 bases). CDR1 and CDR2 from the germline V gene are PRHDT and FYEKMQ (reference sequence). The CDR3 loop spans 16 amino acids. Trimming cost V 2 bases and J 0 bases, with 12 bases left between them. In nucleotides, the CDR3 is TGTGCCAGCAGCTTAAACCCAGGGGCAAGCACAGATACGCAGTATTTT. Residues: CASSLNPGASTDTQYF.

This rearrangement joins TRBV6-5 to TRBJ1-1; tentative D call: TRBD1 (6 bases). Germline values: CDR1 MNHEY, CDR2 SVGAGI. This CDR3 spans 16 amino acids. V was shortened by 5 bases and J by 8 bases, with 24 bases between the two germline ends. CDR3 residues: CASSNYHRQAGLEAFF. The CDR3, as DNA: TGTGCCAGCAGTAACTATCACAGACAGGCGGGGCTGGAAGCTTTCTTT.

The V call is TRBV4-2, the J call TRBJ1-2, with D hard to call. Looked up from germline, CDR1 is LGHNA and CDR2 is YNFKEQ. This CDR3 is 13 amino acids long. Trimming took 0 bases from V and 7 from J, leaving 9 bases between them. CDR3 nucleotide sequence: TGTGCCAGCAGCCAAGATCAGGTGGGTGGCTACACCTTC. It encodes CASSQDQVGGYTF.

The J gene is TRBJ1-4, the V gene TRBV29-1, with unresolved D. Germline CDR1 reads SQVTM; CDR2 reads ANQGSEA. Trimming cost V 7 bases and J 3 bases, with 12 bases left between them. The CDR3 runs to 13 residues. CDR3 region: CSAARDPNEKLFF. The CDR3 DNA follows: TGCAGCGCTGCCCGGGATCCTAATGAAAAACTGTTTTTT.

The chain is built from TRBV12-5 and TRBJ1-1; no reliable D call. This CDR3 is built from 14 residues. Germline CDR1 LGHNT, CDR2 FRNRAP. V was clipped by 1 base and J by 3 bases, with 9 bases between them. CDR3 in amino acids: CASGLDSFYTEAFF. In DNA, the CDR3 is TGTGCTAGTGGTTTGGACAGTTTTTACACTGAAGCTTTCTTT.